Each of the 11 T cell receptor beta chains below was sequenced from the same sample in a study of T cell responses to AZD1222 COVID-19 vaccine. Sequencing used immunoSEQ multiplex PCR; TCRdb keeps in-frame clones, though not all of them. The table lists 100,000 to 150,000 clones, more than 70% of them singletons. Sequences were derived from peripheral blood, sampled on day 0 of AZD1222 vaccination. The receptors here all came from an adult in good health.

The chain carries TRBV5-1 and TRBJ2-3; 9 bases match TRBD2. Losses at the gene ends were 3 bases for V and 0 bases for J; bases not matched to a gene: 2. The germline V gene has CDR1 SGHRS and CDR2 YFSETQ. The CDR3 length is 15 residues. The CDR3 sequence: CASSWTSASTDTQYF. The CDR3 coding sequence is TGCGCCAGCAGCTGGACTAGCGCCAGCACAGATACGCAGTATTTT.

This chain uses TRBV9 with TRBJ2-3, with TRBD2 matching 9 bases. The V and J ends lost 0 bases and 5 bases, in that order; junction bases with no gene match: 7. Germline-derived CDR1 and CDR2 are SGDLS and YYNGEE. The CDR3 extends over 16 amino acids. For the CDR3, the DNA is TGTGCCAGCAGCGTAGTTAGCGGGAGAGAGGGAGATACGCAGTATTTT. Translated: CASSVVSGREGDTQYF.

This clone was recorded a few times. V is TRBV4-2 and J is TRBJ2-7; 7 positions match TRBD2. Germline-derived CDR1 and CDR2 are LGHNA and YNFKEQ. This CDR3 region has 14 residues. V shed 0 bases and J 3 bases; nucleotides not matched to a gene: 2. The DNA of the CDR3 is TGTGCCAGCAGCCAAGATTGGGGGGGCTACGAGCAGTACTTC. Translation: CASSQDWGGYEQYF.

In regard to this clone: Being one base from a much bigger clone, this may be a read error. J is TRBJ2-3 and V is TRBV5-1, with 11 bases lining up with TRBD2. The J segment lost 3 bases and the V segment lost 4 bases, leaving 4 bases of the junction unmatched. Germline V CDR1 and CDR2: SGHRS, YFSETQ. This CDR3 contains 15 residues. The CDR3 protein is CASSPGLAETDTQYF. DNA for the CDR3: TGCGCCAGCAGCCCGGGACTAGCGGAGACAGATACGCAGTATTTT.

The genes are TRBV11-2 and TRBJ2-3; D is tentatively TRBD1 or TRBD2 (5 bases each). The germline V gene encodes CDR1 SGHAT and CDR2 FQNNGV. The V end was cut by 1 base, the J end by 4 bases, with 12 bases between. The CDR3 consists of 15 residues. CDR3 sequence reads: CASSLGWGSADTQYF. The DNA of the CDR3 is TGTGCCAGCAGCTTAGGTTGGGGGTCCGCAGATACGCAGTATTTT. The entire variable domain, with the rest obtained from reference TRBV11-2 and TRBJ2-3, is as follows: EAGVAQSPRYKIIEKRQSVAFWCNPISGHATLYWYQQILGQGPKLLIQFQNNGVVDDSQLPKDRFSAERLKGVDSTLKIQPAKLEDSAVYLCASSLGWGSADTQYFGPGTRLTVL.

This rearrangement joins TRBV3-1 (or the pseudogene TRBV3-2) to TRBJ2-7; 9 bases are a match to TRBD2. From germline, CDR1 is LGHDT and CDR2 YNNKEL (reference sequence). V lost 2 bases and J lost 6; bases outside the gene matches: 11. The CDR3 contains 16 residues. The CDR3 bases are TGTGCCAGCAGCCAAAACGGTCTAGCGGGGCGGGGCGAGCAGTACTTC. The encoded protein is CASSQNGLAGRGEQYF.

The V gene is TRBV5-4, the J gene TRBJ2-2; weak D call: TRBD2 (6 bases). The germline V gene has CDR1 SGHNT and CDR2 YYREEE (reference sequence). Trimming took off 6 bases at V and 6 bases at J, with 12 bases between the two ends. CDR3 length equals 13 residues. For the CDR3, the DNA is TGTGCCAGCAAGTTCTGGGAGGCCGGGGAGCTGTTTTTT. It is translated as CASKFWEAGELFF.

The rearrangement links TRBV28 to TRBJ2-7; D might be TRBD1 (6 bases). The CDR3 runs to 11 residues. V lost 7 bases to trimming and J lost 4 bases, with 8 bases between them. Germline V gives CDR1 MDHEN, CDR2 SYDVKM. The CDR3 nucleotides are TGTGCCAGCACTGGACAGTACGAGCAGTACTTC. Protein: CASTGQYEQYF. The full variable domain, in which reference TRBV28 and TRBJ2-7 provide the parts outside the CDR3, is DVKVTQSSRYLVKRTGEKVFLECVQDMDHENMFWYRQDPGLGLRLIYFSYDVKMKEKGDIPEGYSVSREKKERFSLILESASTNQTSMYLCASTGQYEQYFGPGTRLTVT.

This clone was seen more than once but under ten times. CDR3 sequence reads: CASRSGIYEQYF. CDR3 sequence (DNA): TGCGCCAGCAGATCAGGGATCTACGAGCAGTACTTC. This chain joins TRBV10-2 and TRBJ2-7; D might be TRBD1 (5 bases). Trimming took 6 bases from V and 3 from J, leaving 9 bases between them. The length of the CDR3 is 12 residues. The germline V gene encodes CDR1 WSHSY and CDR2 SAAADI.

V gene TRBV27 combines with J gene TRBJ1-2, with TRBD1 matching over 7 bases. Germline assignment: CDR1 MNHEY and CDR2 SMNVEV (reference sequence). The CDR3 extends over 15 amino acids. V lost 4 bases and J lost 1; bases outside the gene matches: 6. CDR3 sequence: CASSSGSGGNYGYTF. The CDR3 DNA sequence: TGTGCCAGCAGTTCGGGGTCAGGGGGTAACTATGGCTACACCTTC.

V is TRBV7-2 and J is TRBJ1-3, with a weak D call TRBD1 (5 bases). Trimming took 4 bases from V and 0 from J, leaving 16 bases between them. Germline CDR1 SGHTA, CDR2 FQGNSA. This CDR3 region has 17 residues. CDR3 residues: CASSWSTQGSSGNTIYF. CDR3 nucleotides: TGTGCCAGCAGCTGGAGCACTCAGGGAAGCTCTGGAAACACCATATATTTT.